The rows below give T cell receptor beta chains drawn from one sample of a study of shared clonotypes between healthy human individuals. Only in-frame clones appear in the TCRdb table, and some are missing; sequencing was by immunoSEQ multiplex PCR. The table records roughly 500,000 clones, about 72% of them present only once. The source material was PBMCs. Source of these receptors: a woman aged 40 to 55 in good health. Some clones in this sample may be carry-over from other donors' samples. CDR3s include the opening cysteine and the closing phenylalanine or tryptophan. A D gene is named only where the DNA matches it firmly. Size tells how often a clone was seen (once, few, many) or the class of an expanded clone, and some rows leave it out.

j_call d_call v_call clone_size cdr3_nt cdr3_aa
TRBJ2-2 . TRBV30 . TGTGCCTGGGCCGAGGGGAACACCGGGGAGCTGTTTTTT CAWAEGNTGELFF
TRBJ2-5 . TRBV5-1 . TGCGCCAGCAGCCATCTAACTTCGACCCAAGAGACCCAGTACTTC CASSHLTSTQETQYF
TRBJ2-1 . TRBV18 . TGTGCCAGCTCACCGACGTCTGGGCGGGATACTGAGCAGTTCTTC CASSPTSGRDTEQFF
TRBJ2-7 . TRBV11-1 . TGTGCCAGCAGCTTAGACTTAGCGGAGAGCTACGAGCAGTACTTC CASSLDLAESYEQYF
TRBJ2-7 . TRBV2 few TGTGCCAGCAGCACCTCGGGATCCCCTTACGAGCAGTACTTC CASSTSGSPYEQYF
TRBJ1-3 . TRBV7-8 . TGTGCCAGCAGCTTAAGAATACCCCGGCGGACCTCTGGAAACACCATATATTTT CASSLRIPRRTSGNTIYF
TRBJ1-5 . TRBV5-4 once TGTGCCAGCAGCTTGGGAGGTGGCAATCAGCCCCAGCATTTT CASSLGGGNQPQHF
TRBJ2-1 . TRBV9 once TGTGCCAGCAGCGTAGTGGTCCGACCCCCGGGCAATGAGCAGTTCTTC CASSVVVRPPGNEQFF
TRBJ2-1 TRBD2 TRBV5-1 many TGCGCCAGCAGCCCCTGGACTAGCGGGAGAGGAGAGCAGTTCTTC CASSPWTSGRGEQFF
TRBJ1-5 . TRBV30 . TGTGCCTGGAGTGGGGGCACCAATCAGCCCCAGCATTTT CAWSGGTNQPQHF
TRBJ2-1 . TRBV2 . TGTGCCAGCAGGCGGACCGATACCTACAATGAGCAGTTCTTC CASRRTDTYNEQFF
TRBJ2-7 TRBD1 TRBV7-9 . TGTGCCAGCAGACCCGGGACAGGGTCCTACGAGCAGTACTTC CASRPGTGSYEQYF
TRBJ1-4 TRBD1 TRBV7-9 . TGTGCCAGCAGCTTAGGACAGGGGGATGAAAAACTGTTTTTT CASSLGQGDEKLFF
TRBJ1-4 TRBD1 TRBV5-1 . TGCGCCAGCAGCTTGAGGGGGCCAACTAATGAAAAACTGTTTTTT CASSLRGPTNEKLFF
TRBJ1-5 . TRBV7-2 . TGTGCCAGCAGCCTTAGGGCAGATCAGCCCCAGCATTTT CASSLRADQPQHF
TRBJ2-3 . TRBV18 . TGTGCCAGCTCCCTGTCGGGGCGCACAGATACGCAGTATTTT CASSLSGRTDTQYF
TRBJ2-2 TRBD1 TRBV4-2 . TGTGCCAGCAGCCACGGCCAGAGGACAGGGTTATCGGGGGAGCTGTTTTTT CASSHGQRTGLSGELFF
TRBJ2-3 . TRBV11-2 . TGTGCCAGCAGCTTTGGGCCTGCCAGCGCAGATACGCAGTATTTT CASSFGPASADTQYF